Following are 32 T cell receptor beta chains from one sample sequenced in a study of cytomegalovirus exposure and HLA in healthy donors. Using immunoSEQ multiplex PCR, the repertoire was profiled, and TCRdb retains in-frame clones only, with some absent. In the table there are tens of thousands of clones, roughly 92% of which are singletons. Material for sequencing was PBMCs. The receptors were sampled from a woman aged 18-29 years in good health and CMV-seropositive.

The chain recombines TRBV25-1 with TRBJ2-5; D possibly corresponds to TRBD2 (5 bases). The CDR3 is 12 residues long. Trimming took 6 bases from V and 9 from J, leaving 14 bases between them. CDR1 is MGHDK, CDR2 SYGVNS, per germline. CDR3 nucleotides: TGTGCCAGCAGGGGGTCCGGGGTGGCCCAGTACTTC. This translates into CASRGSGVAQYF.

This rearrangement joins TRBV11-2 to TRBJ2-2; D unresolved. The CDR3 spans 12 residues. Trimming cost V 2 bases and J 6 bases, with 4 bases left between them. CDR1 SGHAT and CDR2 FQNNGV come from the germline V gene. CDR3 sequence: CASSLQSGELFF. The DNA for the CDR3 is TGTGCCAGCAGCTTACAATCCGGGGAGCTGTTTTTT.

This chain connects TRBV6-6 to TRBJ1-1, with no clear D. Trimming stripped 2 bases from V and 8 bases from J, with 9 bases between. Germline values: CDR1 MNHNY, CDR2 SVGAGI (reference sequence). The CDR3 is made up of 12 amino acids. The CDR3 bases are TGTGCCAGCAGTTACGCCGAACTAGAAGCTTTCTTT. Encoded protein: CASSYAELEAFF.

The genes are TRBV29-1 and TRBJ1-1; D is unresolved. V lost 3 bases and J 1 base, leaving 9 bases between the germline ends. CDR1 and CDR2 from the germline V gene are SQVTM and ANQGSEA. There are 13 residues in the CDR3. CDR3 nucleotide sequence: TGCAGCGTTGAGCGTGCAGGGAACACTGAAGCTTTCTTT. Translated: CSVERAGNTEAFF.

This sequence joins TRBV11-2 and TRBJ1-2; no clear D. This CDR3 is 15 amino acids long. Germline V gene lookup returns CDR1 SGHAT and CDR2 FQNNGV. Trimming left V 5 bases short and J 4 bases short, with 17 bases between. This chain's CDR3 is CASSGSPTGIYGYTF. In DNA form, the CDR3 reads TGTGCCAGCAGCGGAAGCCCAACCGGGATCTATGGCTACACCTTC. Supplemented by reference TRBV11-2 and TRBJ1-2, the full variable domain reads EAGVAQSPRYKIIEKRQSVAFWCNPISGHATLYWYQQILGQGPKLLIQFQNNGVVDDSQLPKDRFSAERLKGVDSTLKIQPAKLEDSAVYLCASSGSPTGIYGYTFGSGTRLTVV.

The CDR3 DNA is TGCAGTGCTGTCCTAACAGATACGCAGTATTTT. Translating gives CSAVLTDTQYF. This chain uses TRBV20-1 with TRBJ2-3; D unclear. The length of the CDR3 is 11 residues. Trimming took off 5 bases at V and 3 bases at J, with 6 bases between the two ends. Germline values: CDR1 DFQATT, CDR2 SNEGSKA (reference sequence).

V gene TRBV7-2 combines with J gene TRBJ1-2, with a weak D call TRBD1 (6 bases). CDR3 size: 14 residues. CDR1 is SGHTA and CDR2 is FQGNSA in the germline V gene. V lost 0 bases, J lost 8 bases, and 13 bases lay in between. CDR3 residues: CASSLAGAQEGYTF. In nucleotides, the CDR3 is TGTGCCAGCAGCTTAGCGGGGGCGCAGGAAGGCTACACCTTC.

This rearrangement joins TRBV11-3 to TRBJ2-3; the match to TRBD2 covers 9 bases. This CDR3 spans 17 amino acids. Trimming at V came to 5 bases and at J to 2 bases, leaving 11 bases not matched to a gene. Germline V CDR1 and CDR2: SGHNT, YENEEA. This CDR3 reads CASSPRLAGPTTDTQYF. The CDR3 nucleotides read TGTGCCAGCAGCCCCCGTCTAGCGGGGCCCACCACAGATACGCAGTATTTT.

The chain couples TRBV6-5 to TRBJ2-5, with 7 bases aligning to TRBD2. Losses at the gene ends were 4 bases for V and 1 base for J; bases not matched to a gene: 9. Germline loops: CDR1 MNHEY, CDR2 SVGAGI. The length of the CDR3 is 16 residues. The CDR3 sequence is CASSSPGRGTQETQYF. CDR3 nucleotide sequence: TGTGCCAGCAGTTCCCCGGGGAGGGGAACCCAAGAGACCCAGTACTTC.

This clone was seen a single time. The chain joins TRBV20-1 to TRBJ2-3; unclear D gene. Trimming removed 6 bases at V and 5 bases at J, with 9 bases between. CDR1 and CDR2 (germline): DFQATT, SNEGSKA (reference sequence). This CDR3 is built from 11 residues. Written as DNA, the CDR3 is TGCAGTGCCGACACTGTAGATACGCAGTATTTT. It translates to CSADTVDTQYF.

This chain joins TRBV5-4 and TRBJ1-2; D uncertain. CDR1 and CDR2 from the germline V gene are SGHNT and YYREEE (reference sequence). This CDR3 has 14 amino acids. Trimming pared 4 bases from V and 8 bases from J, leaving 18 bases between. The CDR3 region has the DNA TGTGCCAGCAGCCTCCCCAGTTGGGAGAGGGGCTACACCTTC. Amino acid sequence: CASSLPSWERGYTF.

The rearrangement uses TRBV6-6 and TRBJ1-5, with D possibly matching TRBD1 (5 bases). This CDR3 spans 15 amino acids. The V end lost 2 bases, the J end lost 1 base, and 9 bases lay between the germline ends. The germline CDR1 and CDR2 sequences are MNHNY and SVGAGI (reference sequence). The CDR3 sequence: CASSYIGGSNQPQHF. The CDR3 DNA reads as TGTGCCAGCAGTTACATTGGGGGGAGCAATCAGCCCCAGCATTTT.

V usage is TRBV7-2 and J usage is TRBJ1-6; D is perhaps TRBD1 (6 bases). V lost 8 bases to trimming and J lost 7 bases, with 12 bases between them. This CDR3 region has 13 residues. Germline lookup yields CDR1 SGHTA and CDR2 FQGNSA. The CDR3 DNA reads as TGTGCCAGCCGGACAGAGTTCAATTCACCCCTCCACTTT. Its protein is CASRTEFNSPLHF.

V gene TRBV11-2 combines with J gene TRBJ2-1; D is unresolved. The germline gives CDR1 SGHAT, CDR2 FQNNGV. This CDR3 is 15 amino acids long. V lost 3 bases, J lost 8 bases, and 17 bases lay in between. For the CDR3, the DNA is TGTGCCAGCAGCTTTCAGGAATTGGGTACAGATGAGCAGTTCTTC. This gives the protein CASSFQELGTDEQFF.

This chain links TRBV30 with TRBJ2-3; the D gene is possibly TRBD1 (6 bases). CDR1 and CDR2 from the germline V gene are GTSNPN and SVGIG (reference sequence). V was cut by 5 bases and J by 5 bases, with 14 bases left in between. The CDR3 is made up of 13 amino acids. The CDR3 sequence: CAWGGQWVDTQYF. The CDR3 DNA sequence: TGTGCCTGGGGAGGACAGTGGGTAGATACGCAGTATTTT.

The chain is built from TRBV19 and TRBJ1-5; D possibly corresponds to TRBD1 (6 bases). Trimming removed 6 bases at V and 2 bases at J, with 8 bases between. Germline V CDR1 and CDR2: LNHDA, SQIVND (reference sequence). The CDR3 contains 13 residues. CDR3 coding DNA: TGTGCCAGTAGCCCAGGGGGCAATCAGCCCCAGCATTTT. This sequence encodes CASSPGGNQPQHF.

This chain connects TRBV19 to TRBJ2-6; D possibly corresponds to TRBD1 (6 bases). CDR3 size: 17 residues. Germline CDR1 and CDR2: LNHDA and SQIVND (reference sequence). V lost 7 bases and J lost 0, with 16 bases in between. In DNA form, the CDR3 reads TGTGCCAGTACCGCGACAGGTTTGTTCTCTGGGGCCAACGTCCTGACTTTC. Translating gives CASTATGLFSGANVLTF.

This chain links TRBV7-6 with TRBJ2-1; 8 positions agree with TRBD1. Germline CDR1 SGHVS, CDR2 FNYEAQ. J was trimmed by 5 bases and V by 3 bases; bases with no gene match: 3. The CDR3 loop spans 14 amino acids. The CDR3 DNA reads TGTGCCAGCAGCTTGGGACAGGCTAACAATGAGCAGTTCTTC. This gives the protein CASSLGQANNEQFF.

This chain connects TRBV29-1 to TRBJ1-5; TRBD1 aligns across 7 bases. With V trimmed by 6 bases and J by 7 bases, 6 bases remained unmatched. The CDR3 length is 12 residues. Per the germline V gene, CDR1 is SQVTM and CDR2 is ANQGSEA. CDR3 protein: CSVRQGSQPQHF. CDR3 in DNA: TGCAGCGTCAGACAGGGAAGCCAGCCCCAGCATTTT. Filled out from reference TRBV29-1 and TRBJ1-5, the complete variable domain reads SAVISQKPSRDICQRGTSLTIQCQVDSQVTMMFWYRQQPGQSLTLIATANQGSEATYESGFVIDKFPISRPNLTFSTLTVSNMSPEDSSIYLCSVRQGSQPQHFGDGTRLSIL.

This sequence joins TRBV18 and TRBJ1-1; TRBD1 matches 7 bases. The ends lost 3 bases at V and 4 bases at J; junction bases unmatched: 2. The germline CDR1 and CDR2 sequences are KGHSH and LQKENI. This CDR3 contains 13 residues. CDR3 loop: CASSPTGVTEAFF. CDR3 coding DNA: TGTGCCAGCTCACCCACAGGGGTCACTGAAGCTTTCTTT.

The CDR3 DNA reads TGTGCTAGTGGTTTGGTAGGAGGCAGGGGCGACTACGAGCAGTACTTC. It specifies CASGLVGGRGDYEQYF. The genes are TRBV12-5 and TRBJ2-7; maybe TRBD1 (6 bases). This CDR3 is 16 amino acids long. Trimming left V 0 bases short and J 3 bases short, with 15 bases between. Germline CDR1 LGHNT, CDR2 FRNRAP. The full variable domain, rest sourced from reference TRBV12-5 and TRBJ2-7, is DARVTQTPRHKVTEMGQEVTMRCQPILGHNTVFWYRQTMMQGLELLAYFRNRAPLDDSGMPKDRFSAEMPDATLATLKIQPSEPRDSAVYFCASGLVGGRGDYEQYFGPGTRLTVT.

The chain combines TRBV7-2 with TRBJ2-1; D remains unclear. Trimming removed 2 bases from V and 5 bases from J, with 10 bases in between. This CDR3 has 14 residues. Looked up from germline, CDR1 is SGHTA and CDR2 is FQGNSA. The CDR3 region is CASSLWVGDNEQFF. DNA of the CDR3: TGTGCCAGCAGCTTATGGGTCGGAGACAATGAGCAGTTCTTC.

The chain is built from TRBV9 and TRBJ2-3; TRBD2 matches at 9 bases. Unmatched junction bases numbered 5, after V lost 0 bases and J lost 6 bases. This CDR3 has 15 residues. Germline CDR1 is SGDLS and CDR2 is YYNGEE. The CDR3 DNA sequence: TGTGCCAGCAGCGTAGGCGGGAGGGCCCCGGATACGCAGTATTTT. It encodes CASSVGGRAPDTQYF.

This chain connects TRBV5-6 to TRBJ2-1, with 13 positions matching TRBD2. J lost 8 bases, V lost 4 bases, and 12 bases had no gene match. CDR1 and CDR2 (germline): SGHDT, YYEEEE. The CDR3 has 17 residues. CDR3 coding DNA: TGTGCCAGCAGCCGTCCATCCCCCGGGACTAGCGGGGATGAGCAGTTCTTC. Translated, it gives CASSRPSPGTSGDEQFF.

The CDR3 DNA is TGCGCCAGCAGCCAAGATATGGCAGGGGGTTACTACGAGCAGTACTTC. It encodes CASSQDMAGGYYEQYF. V is TRBV4-3 and J is TRBJ2-7; the match to TRBD1 covers 7 bases. CDR3 length: 16 amino acids. Germline lookup yields CDR1 LGHNA and CDR2 YSLEER. Trimming removed 0 bases from V and 3 bases from J; junction bases left unmatched: 8.

The chain uses TRBV2 and TRBJ1-1; 9 bases agree with TRBD1. Per the germline V gene, CDR1 is SNHLY and CDR2 is FYNNEI. The J segment lost 10 bases and the V segment lost 2 bases, leaving 8 bases of the junction unmatched. This CDR3 spans 14 amino acids. The CDR3 loop is CASSESTGGRGAFF. CDR3 bases: TGTGCCAGCAGTGAATCGACAGGGGGAAGGGGAGCTTTCTTT.

This clone showed up just once. The rearrangement uses TRBV7-2 and TRBJ1-4; 8 bases align to TRBD1. V lost 3 bases to trimming and J lost 4 bases; unmatched junction nucleotides: 4. This CDR3 region has 15 residues. Per the germline V gene, CDR1 is SGHTA and CDR2 is FQGNSA. In DNA form, the CDR3 reads TGTGCCAGCAGCTTCCTGACAGGGGATAATGAAAAACTGTTTTTT. Encoded protein: CASSFLTGDNEKLFF.

This clone was picked up a small number of times. The gene calls are TRBV5-1 and TRBJ2-5; the match to TRBD1 covers 11 bases. Germline V gene lookup returns CDR1 SGHRS and CDR2 YFSETQ. This CDR3 is built from 16 residues. V shed 4 bases and J 2 bases; nucleotides not matched to a gene: 7. The chain's CDR3 is CASSPGTGGYQETQYF. The CDR3 DNA sequence: TGCGCCAGCAGCCCCGGGACAGGGGGATATCAAGAGACCCAGTACTTC.

V is TRBV27 and J is TRBJ1-4; D possibly corresponds to TRBD1 (5 bases). The CDR3 runs to 15 residues. Deletions cut 6 bases from V and 10 bases from J, with 21 bases between. CDR1 is MNHEY and CDR2 is SMNVEV in the germline V gene (reference sequence). CDR3 DNA: TGTGCCAGCAGAAGCAAAACAGGAGCTGGGCGAAAACTGTTTTTT. Translated, it gives CASRSKTGAGRKLFF.

The chain has TRBV19 and TRBJ1-5; D remains ambiguous. The CDR3 loop spans 12 amino acids. Trimming stripped 5 bases from V and 9 bases from J, with 11 bases between. The V gene's germline CDR1 is LNHDA and CDR2 SQIVND (reference sequence). The CDR3 DNA reads as TGTGCCAGTAGTCTAGCGGGGAGGCCCCAGCATTTT. Its protein is CASSLAGRPQHF.

The J gene is TRBJ2-1, the V gene TRBV5-4; 11 positions agree with TRBD2. This CDR3 is 19 amino acids long. The ends lost 4 bases at V and 4 bases at J; junction bases unmatched: 16. CDR1 is SGHNT and CDR2 is YYREEE in the germline V gene (reference sequence). CDR3 amino acids: CASSRPGLAAQRGYNEQFF. The DNA for the CDR3 is TGTGCCAGCAGCCGCCCGGGACTAGCGGCTCAAAGGGGGTACAATGAGCAGTTCTTC.

The J gene is TRBJ2-7, the V gene TRBV4-3, with 9 bases lining up with TRBD1. CDR1 LGHNA and CDR2 YSLEER come from the germline V gene. The ends lost 1 base at V and 2 bases at J; junction bases unmatched: 3. There are 15 residues in the CDR3. The CDR3 DNA reads as TGCGCCAGCAGCCAAGGGACAGGGGAAACCTACGAGCAGTACTTC. This codes for CASSQGTGETYEQYF.